Each of the 4 T cell receptor beta chains below was sequenced from the same sample in a study of cytomegalovirus exposure and HLA in healthy donors. Clones were read by immunoSEQ multiplex PCR, and TCRdb kept only the in-frame ones, dropping some. The sample lists approximately 230,000 clones, more than 75% occurring once. Sample: PBMCs. These receptors came from a man aged 18 to 29 in good health and CMV-seropositive.

In nucleotides, the CDR3 is TGTGCCAGCAGCTTGGCAGGGTTGGGAAACACCATATATTTT. The encoded protein is CASSLAGLGNTIYF. The chain carries TRBV5-6 and TRBJ1-3, with a tentative D call TRBD1 (5 bases). Trimming removed 0 bases at V and 4 bases at J, with 8 bases between. Germline V gene lookup returns CDR1 SGHDT and CDR2 YYEEEE. This CDR3 contains 14 residues.

This chain connects TRBV30 to TRBJ2-2, with 9 bases fitting TRBD2. This CDR3 spans 15 amino acids. Germline values: CDR1 GTSNPN, CDR2 SVGIG (reference sequence). With V trimmed by 1 base and J by 5 bases, 5 bases remained unmatched. The CDR3 loop is CAWSGLAGRTGELFF. Here the CDR3 DNA reads TGTGCCTGGAGTGGGCTAGCGGGACGGACCGGGGAGCTGTTTTTT.

The rearrangement uses TRBV30 and TRBJ2-7; no clear D. Germline CDR1 GTSNPN, CDR2 SVGIG (reference sequence). The CDR3 spans 11 residues. The V and J ends lost 3 bases and 9 bases respectively, with 12 bases between them. CDR3 in DNA: TGTGCCTGGAGCGACACGGTAGGGCAGTACTTC. Protein product: CAWSDTVGQYF.

The chain couples TRBV2 to TRBJ2-7; D possibly matches TRBD1 or TRBD2 (5 bases each). This CDR3 spans 14 amino acids. Germline V lookup: CDR1 SNHLY, CDR2 FYNNEI. The V and J ends lost 6 bases and 7 bases respectively, with 19 bases between them. CDR3: CASRATGTAFEQYF. The DNA for the CDR3 is TGTGCCAGCAGGGCCACCGGGACCGCCTTTGAGCAGTACTTC.